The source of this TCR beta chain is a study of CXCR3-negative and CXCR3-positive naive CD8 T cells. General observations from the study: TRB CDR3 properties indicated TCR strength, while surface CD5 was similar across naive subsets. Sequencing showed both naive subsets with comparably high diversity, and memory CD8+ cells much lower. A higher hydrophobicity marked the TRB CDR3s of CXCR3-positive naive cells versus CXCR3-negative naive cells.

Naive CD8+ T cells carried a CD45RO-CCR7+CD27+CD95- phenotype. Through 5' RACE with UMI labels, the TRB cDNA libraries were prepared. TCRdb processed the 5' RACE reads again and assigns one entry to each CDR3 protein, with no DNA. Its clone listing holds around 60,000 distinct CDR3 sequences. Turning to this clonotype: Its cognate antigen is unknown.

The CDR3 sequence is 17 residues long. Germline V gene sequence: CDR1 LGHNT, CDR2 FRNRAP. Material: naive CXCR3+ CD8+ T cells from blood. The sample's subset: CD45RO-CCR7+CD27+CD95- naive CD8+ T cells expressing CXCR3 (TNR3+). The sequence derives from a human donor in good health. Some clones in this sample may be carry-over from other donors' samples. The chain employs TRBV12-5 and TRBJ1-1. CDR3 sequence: CASGLVVTVTLNTEAFF.